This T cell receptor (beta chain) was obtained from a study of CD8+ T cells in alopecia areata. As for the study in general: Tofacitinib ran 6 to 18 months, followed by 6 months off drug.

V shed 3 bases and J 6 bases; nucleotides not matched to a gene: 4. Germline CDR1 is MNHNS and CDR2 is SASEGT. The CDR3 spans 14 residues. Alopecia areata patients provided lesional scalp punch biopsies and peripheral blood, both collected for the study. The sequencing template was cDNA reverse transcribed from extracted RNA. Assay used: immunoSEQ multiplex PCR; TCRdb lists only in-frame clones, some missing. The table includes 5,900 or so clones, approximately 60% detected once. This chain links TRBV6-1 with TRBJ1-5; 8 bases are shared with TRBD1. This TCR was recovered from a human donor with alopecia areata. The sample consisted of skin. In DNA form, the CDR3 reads TGTGCCAGCAGTGAGCAACAGGGGGGTCAGCCCCAGCATTTT. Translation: CASSEQQGGQPQHF.